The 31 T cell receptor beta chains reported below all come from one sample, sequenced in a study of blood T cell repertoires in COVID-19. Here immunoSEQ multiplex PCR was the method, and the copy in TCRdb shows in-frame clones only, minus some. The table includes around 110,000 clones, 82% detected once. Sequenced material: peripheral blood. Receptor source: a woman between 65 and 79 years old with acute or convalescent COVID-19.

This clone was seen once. The CDR3 region has the DNA TGTGCCAGCAGCGTACAAGGACAGAGGAATTCACCCCTCCACTTT. Its protein is CASSVQGQRNSPLHF. This chain joins TRBV9 and TRBJ1-6, with D possibly matching TRBD1 (6 bases). Trimming pared 1 base from V and 7 bases from J, leaving 12 bases between. This CDR3 comprises 15 residues. The germline gives CDR1 SGDLS, CDR2 YYNGEE.

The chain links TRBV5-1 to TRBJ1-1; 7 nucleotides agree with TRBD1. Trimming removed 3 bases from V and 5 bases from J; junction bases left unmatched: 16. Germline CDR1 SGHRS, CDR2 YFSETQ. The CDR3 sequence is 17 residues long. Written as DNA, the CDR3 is TGCGCCAGCAGCTCGAGGGTGACAGGGAGCAGGGGGACTGAAGCTTTCTTT. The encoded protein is CASSSRVTGSRGTEAFF. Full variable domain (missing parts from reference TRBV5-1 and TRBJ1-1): KAGVTQTPRYLIKTRGQQVTLSCSPISGHRSVSWYQQTPGQGLQFLFEYFSETQRNKGNFPGRFSGRQFSNSRSEMNVSTLELGDSALYLCASSSRVTGSRGTEAFFGQGTRLTVV.

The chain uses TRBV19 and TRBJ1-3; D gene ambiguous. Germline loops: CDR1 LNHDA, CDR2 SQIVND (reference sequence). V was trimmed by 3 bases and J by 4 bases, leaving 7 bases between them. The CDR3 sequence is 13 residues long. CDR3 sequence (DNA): TGTGCCAGTAGTATCTTCGTCGGAAACACCATATATTTT. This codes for CASSIFVGNTIYF. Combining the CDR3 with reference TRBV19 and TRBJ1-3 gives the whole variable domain DGGITQSPKYLFRKEGQNVTLSCEQNLNHDAMYWYRQDPGQGLRLIYYSQIVNDFQKGDIAEGYSVSREKKESFPLTVTSAQKNPTAFYLCASSIFVGNTIYFGEGSWLTVV.

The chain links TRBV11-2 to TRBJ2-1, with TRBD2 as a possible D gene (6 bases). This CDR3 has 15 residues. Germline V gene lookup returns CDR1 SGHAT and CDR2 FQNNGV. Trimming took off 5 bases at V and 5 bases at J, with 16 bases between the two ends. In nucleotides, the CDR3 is TGTGCCAGCAGCACCTGGCTAGCGAGGGACAATGAGCAGTTCTTC. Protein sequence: CASSTWLARDNEQFF.

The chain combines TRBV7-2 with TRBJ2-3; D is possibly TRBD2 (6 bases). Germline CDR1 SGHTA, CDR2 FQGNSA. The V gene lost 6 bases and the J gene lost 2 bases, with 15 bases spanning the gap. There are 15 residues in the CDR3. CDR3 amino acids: CASRAPGLLTDTQYF. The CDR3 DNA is TGTGCCAGCAGAGCACCGGGACTCCTCACAGATACGCAGTATTTT. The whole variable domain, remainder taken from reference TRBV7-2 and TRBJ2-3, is GAGVSQSPSNKVTEKGKDVELRCDPISGHTALYWYRQSLGQGLEFLIYFQGNSAPDKSGLPSDRFSAERTGGSVSTLTIQRTQQEDSAVYLCASRAPGLLTDTQYFGPGTRLTVL.

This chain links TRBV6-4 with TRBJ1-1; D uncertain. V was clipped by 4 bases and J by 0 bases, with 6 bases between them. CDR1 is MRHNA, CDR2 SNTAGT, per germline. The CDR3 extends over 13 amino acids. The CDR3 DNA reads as TGTGCCAGCAGTGTATCAGTGAACACTGAAGCTTTCTTT. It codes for CASSVSVNTEAFF.

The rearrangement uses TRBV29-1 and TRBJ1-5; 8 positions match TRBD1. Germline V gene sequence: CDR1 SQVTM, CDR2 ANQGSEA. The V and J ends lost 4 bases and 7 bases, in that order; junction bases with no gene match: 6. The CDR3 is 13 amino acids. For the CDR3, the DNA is TGCAGCGTTGGACAGGGGAAAATACAGCCCCAGCATTTT. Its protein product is CSVGQGKIQPQHF.

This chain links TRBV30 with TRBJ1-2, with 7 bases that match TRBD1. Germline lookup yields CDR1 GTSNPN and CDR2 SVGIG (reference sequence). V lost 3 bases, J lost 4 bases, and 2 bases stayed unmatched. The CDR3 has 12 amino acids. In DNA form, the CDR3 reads TGTGCCTGGAGCAGGGGGACCTATGGCTACACCTTC. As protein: CAWSRGTYGYTF.

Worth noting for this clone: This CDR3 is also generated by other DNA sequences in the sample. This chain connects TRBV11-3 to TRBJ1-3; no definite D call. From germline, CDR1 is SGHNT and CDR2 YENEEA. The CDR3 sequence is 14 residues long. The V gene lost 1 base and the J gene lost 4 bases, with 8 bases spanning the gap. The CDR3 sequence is CASSLGTAGNTIYF. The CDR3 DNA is TGTGCCAGCAGCTTAGGGACTGCGGGAAACACCATATATTTT.

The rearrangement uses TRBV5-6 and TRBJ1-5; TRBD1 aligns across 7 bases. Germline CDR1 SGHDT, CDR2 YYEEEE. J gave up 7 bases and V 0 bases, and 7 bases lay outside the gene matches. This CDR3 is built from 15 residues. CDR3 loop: CASSLGQGRIQPQHF. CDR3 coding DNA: TGTGCCAGCAGCTTGGGACAGGGTAGAATACAGCCCCAGCATTTT.

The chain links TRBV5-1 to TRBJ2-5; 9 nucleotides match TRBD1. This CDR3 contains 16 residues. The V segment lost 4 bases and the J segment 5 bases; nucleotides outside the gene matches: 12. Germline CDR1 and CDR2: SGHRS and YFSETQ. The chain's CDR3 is CASSIRPGQGGETQYF. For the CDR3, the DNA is TGCGCCAGCAGCATTCGACCGGGACAGGGTGGGGAGACCCAGTACTTC.

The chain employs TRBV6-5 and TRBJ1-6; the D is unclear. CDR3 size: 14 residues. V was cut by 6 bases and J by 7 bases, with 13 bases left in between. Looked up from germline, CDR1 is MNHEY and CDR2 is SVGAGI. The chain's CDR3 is CASRPGGQNSPLHF. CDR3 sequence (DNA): TGTGCCAGCAGGCCCGGCGGCCAAAATTCACCCCTCCACTTT.

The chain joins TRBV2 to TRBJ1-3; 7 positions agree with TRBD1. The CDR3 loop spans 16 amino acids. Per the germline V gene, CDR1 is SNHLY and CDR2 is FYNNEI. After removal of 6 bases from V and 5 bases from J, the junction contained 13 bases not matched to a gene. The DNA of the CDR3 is TGTGCCAGCAGCGCGGGACAGACTACGACCAGAAACACCATATATTTT. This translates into CASSAGQTTTRNTIYF. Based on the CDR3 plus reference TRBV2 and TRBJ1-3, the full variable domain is EPEVTQTPSHQVTQMGQEVILRCVPISNHLYFYWYRQILGQKVEFLVSFYNNEISEKSEIFDDQFSVERPDGSNFTLKIRSTKLEDSAMYFCASSAGQTTTRNTIYFGEGSWLTVV.

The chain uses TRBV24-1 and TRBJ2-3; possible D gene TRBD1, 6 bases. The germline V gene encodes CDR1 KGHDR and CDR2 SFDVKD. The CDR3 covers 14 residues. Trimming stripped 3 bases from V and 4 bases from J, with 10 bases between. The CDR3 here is CATSDRGRADTQYF. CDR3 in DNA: TGTGCCACCAGTGATAGGGGGAGAGCAGATACGCAGTATTTT.

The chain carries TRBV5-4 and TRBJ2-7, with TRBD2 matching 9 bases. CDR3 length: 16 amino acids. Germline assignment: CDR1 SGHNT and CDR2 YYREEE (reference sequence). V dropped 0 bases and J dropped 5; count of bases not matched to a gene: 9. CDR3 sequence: CASSLAGGTSIHEQYF. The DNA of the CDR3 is TGTGCCAGCAGCTTGGCCGGAGGGACTAGCATCCACGAGCAGTACTTC.

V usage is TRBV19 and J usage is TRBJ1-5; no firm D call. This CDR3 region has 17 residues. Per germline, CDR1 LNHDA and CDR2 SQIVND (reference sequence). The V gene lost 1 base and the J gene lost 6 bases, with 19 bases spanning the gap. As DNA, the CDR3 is TGTGCCAGTAGTATAGGCCCCGGGATCCCTCGAGGTCAGCCCCAGCATTTT. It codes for CASSIGPGIPRGQPQHF.

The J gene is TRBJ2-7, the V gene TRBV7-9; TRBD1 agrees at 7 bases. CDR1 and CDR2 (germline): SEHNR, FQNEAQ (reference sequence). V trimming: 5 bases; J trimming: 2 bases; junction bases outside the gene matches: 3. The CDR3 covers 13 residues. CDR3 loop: CASSRDSTYEQYF. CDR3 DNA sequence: TGTGCCAGCAGCCGGGACAGCACCTACGAGCAGTACTTC.

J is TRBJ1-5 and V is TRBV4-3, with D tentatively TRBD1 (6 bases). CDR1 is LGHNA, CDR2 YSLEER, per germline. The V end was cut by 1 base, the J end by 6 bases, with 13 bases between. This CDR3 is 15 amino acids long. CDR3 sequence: CASSQGVRGGQPQHF. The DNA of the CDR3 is TGCGCCAGCAGCCAAGGGGTCAGGGGTGGTCAGCCCCAGCATTTT.

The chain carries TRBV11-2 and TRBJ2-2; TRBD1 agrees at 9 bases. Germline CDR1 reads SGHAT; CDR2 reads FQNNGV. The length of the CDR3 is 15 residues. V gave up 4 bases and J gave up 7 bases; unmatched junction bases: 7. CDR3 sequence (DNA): TGTGCCAGCAGCTCAAACAGGGGGCAGGTCGGGGAGCTGTTTTTT. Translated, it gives CASSSNRGQVGELFF. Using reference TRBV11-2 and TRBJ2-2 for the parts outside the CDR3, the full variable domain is EAGVAQSPRYKIIEKRQSVAFWCNPISGHATLYWYQQILGQGPKLLIQFQNNGVVDDSQLPKDRFSAERLKGVDSTLKIQPAKLEDSAVYLCASSSNRGQVGELFFGEGSRLTVL.

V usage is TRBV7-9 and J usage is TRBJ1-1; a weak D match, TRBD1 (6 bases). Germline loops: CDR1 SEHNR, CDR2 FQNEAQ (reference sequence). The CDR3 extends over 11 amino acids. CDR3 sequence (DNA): TGTGCTGGGGGCATCGAAACTGAAGCTTTCTTT. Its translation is CAGGIETEAFF.

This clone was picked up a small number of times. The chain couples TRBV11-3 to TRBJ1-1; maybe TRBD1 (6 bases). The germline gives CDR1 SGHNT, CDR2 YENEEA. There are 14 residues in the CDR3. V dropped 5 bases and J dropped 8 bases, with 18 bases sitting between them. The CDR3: CASSPMRTAREAFF. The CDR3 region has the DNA TGTGCCAGCAGCCCTATGAGGACAGCCAGAGAAGCTTTCTTT. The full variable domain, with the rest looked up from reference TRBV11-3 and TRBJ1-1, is EAGVVQSPRYKIIEKKQPVAFWCNPISGHNTLYWYLQNLGQGPELLIRYENEEAVDDSQLPKDRFSAERLKGVDSTLKIQPAELGDSAVYLCASSPMRTAREAFFGQGTRLTVV.

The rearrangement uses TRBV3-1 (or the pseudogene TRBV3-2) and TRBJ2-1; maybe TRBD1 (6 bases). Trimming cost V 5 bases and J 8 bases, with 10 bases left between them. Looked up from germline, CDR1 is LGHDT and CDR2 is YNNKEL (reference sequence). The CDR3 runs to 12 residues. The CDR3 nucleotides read TGTGCCAGCAGCTACAGGGTGGATGAGCAGTTCTTC. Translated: CASSYRVDEQFF.

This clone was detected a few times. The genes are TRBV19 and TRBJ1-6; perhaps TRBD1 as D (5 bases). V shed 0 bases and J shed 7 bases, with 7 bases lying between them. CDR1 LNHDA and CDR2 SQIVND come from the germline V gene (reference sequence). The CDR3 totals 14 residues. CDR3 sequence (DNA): TGTGCCAGTAGTATAGAGGGGGGGAATTCACCCCTCCACTTT. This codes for CASSIEGGNSPLHF.

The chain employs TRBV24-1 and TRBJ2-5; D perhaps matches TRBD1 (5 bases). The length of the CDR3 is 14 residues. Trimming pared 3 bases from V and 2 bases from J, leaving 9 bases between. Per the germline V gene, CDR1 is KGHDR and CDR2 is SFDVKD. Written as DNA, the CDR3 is TGTGCCACCAGTGATCGGACATCTCAAGAGACCCAGTACTTC. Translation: CATSDRTSQETQYF.

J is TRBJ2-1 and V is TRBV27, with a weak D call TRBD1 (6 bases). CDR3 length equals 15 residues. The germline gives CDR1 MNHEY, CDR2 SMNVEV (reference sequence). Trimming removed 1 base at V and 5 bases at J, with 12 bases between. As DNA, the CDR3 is TGTGCCAGCAGTTTATTAGGGGGTAAGGACAATGAGCAGTTCTTC. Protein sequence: CASSLLGGKDNEQFF.

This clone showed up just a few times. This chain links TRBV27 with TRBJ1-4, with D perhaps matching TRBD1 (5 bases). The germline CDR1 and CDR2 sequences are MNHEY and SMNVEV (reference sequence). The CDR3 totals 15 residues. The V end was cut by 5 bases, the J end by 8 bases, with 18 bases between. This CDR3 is CASSLIPGGGEKLFF. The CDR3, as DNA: TGTGCCAGCAGTCTAATCCCGGGGGGTGGGGAAAAACTGTTTTTT.

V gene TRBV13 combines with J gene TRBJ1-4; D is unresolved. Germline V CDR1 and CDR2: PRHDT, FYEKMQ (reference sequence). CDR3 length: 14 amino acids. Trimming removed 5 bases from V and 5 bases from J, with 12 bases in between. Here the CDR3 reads CASSATGMNEKLFF. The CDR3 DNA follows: TGTGCCAGCAGCGCAACCGGGATGAATGAAAAACTGTTTTTT.

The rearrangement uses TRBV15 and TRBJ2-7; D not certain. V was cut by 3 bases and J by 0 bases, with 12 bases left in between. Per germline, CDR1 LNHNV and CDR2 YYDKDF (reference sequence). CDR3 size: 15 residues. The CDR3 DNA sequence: TGTGCCACCAGCAGCGGTCGAGCCCTCTCCTACGAGCAGTACTTC. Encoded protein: CATSSGRALSYEQYF.

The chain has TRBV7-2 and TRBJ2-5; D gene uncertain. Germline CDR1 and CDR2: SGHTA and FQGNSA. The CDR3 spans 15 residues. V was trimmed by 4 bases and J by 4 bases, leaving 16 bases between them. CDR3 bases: TGTGCCAGCAGCTCCCTCGTCGGCCCGGGAGAGACCCAGTACTTC. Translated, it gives CASSSLVGPGETQYF.

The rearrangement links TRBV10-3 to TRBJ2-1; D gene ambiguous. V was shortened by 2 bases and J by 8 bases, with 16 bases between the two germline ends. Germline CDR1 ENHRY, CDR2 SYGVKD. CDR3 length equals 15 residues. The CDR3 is CAISETGHPPDEQFF. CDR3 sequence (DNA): TGTGCCATCAGTGAGACTGGGCATCCCCCGGATGAGCAGTTCTTC.

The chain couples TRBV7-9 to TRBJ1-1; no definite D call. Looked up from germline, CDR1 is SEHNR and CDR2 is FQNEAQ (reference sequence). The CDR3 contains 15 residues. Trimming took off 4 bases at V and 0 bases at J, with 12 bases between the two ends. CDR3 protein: CASSYSGDMNTEAFF. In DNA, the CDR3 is TGTGCCAGCAGCTACTCGGGAGACATGAACACTGAAGCTTTCTTT.